The 10 T cell receptor beta chains presented below share a single source sample, sequenced in a study of shared clonotypes between healthy human individuals. This table comes from immunoSEQ multiplex PCR, and its TCRdb copy is limited to in-frame clones, with some not included. Among just over 2,000,000 clones listed, 85% to 95% were seen once. Sequenced sample: naive CD4+ T cells sorted from blood. Noted subset: CD45RA+ positively selected. The origin of the receptors is a man aged 18 to 30 in good health.

This clone appeared once. Other nucleotide sequences in the sample specify the same CDR3. The genes are TRBV19 and TRBJ1-6; D not resolved. The CDR3 length is 14 residues. V lost 9 bases and J 0 bases, leaving 9 bases between the germline ends. CDR1 is LNHDA and CDR2 is SQIVND in the germline V gene (reference sequence). The CDR3 DNA follows: TGTGCCAGCTCCGGGAGCTCCTATAATTCACCCCTCCACTTT. As protein: CASSGSSYNSPLHF.

This clone was seen only once. The rearrangement joins TRBV5-4 to TRBJ1-1; D is ambiguous. Germline V CDR1 and CDR2: SGHNT, YYREEE (reference sequence). The CDR3 has 15 residues. Trimming left V 1 base short and J 0 bases short, with 10 bases between. The CDR3 spells CASSLSYRMNTEAFF. The CDR3 DNA follows: TGTGCCAGCAGCTTGTCGTACAGAATGAACACTGAAGCTTTCTTT.

CDR3: CASSLRGGATDTQYF. CDR3 sequence (DNA): TGTGCCAGCAGTTTGCGCGGGGGGGCCACAGATACGCAGTATTTT. The J gene is TRBJ2-3, the V gene TRBV28; TRBD2 agrees at 9 bases. The length of the CDR3 is 15 residues. Germline V gene sequence: CDR1 MDHEN, CDR2 SYDVKM. V dropped 3 bases and J dropped 2; count of bases not matched to a gene: 3.

Note on this clone: Other DNA sequences in the sample encode the same CDR3. The chain links TRBV5-6 to TRBJ1-1, with unresolved D. The germline V and J ends were trimmed by 5 bases and 1 base, with 9 bases remaining between them. This CDR3 comprises 13 residues. CDR1 is SGHDT and CDR2 is YYEEEE in the germline V gene. The CDR3 DNA reads as TGTGCCAGCAGTCTCGCGAAGAACACTGAAGCTTTCTTT. This sequence encodes CASSLAKNTEAFF.

This chain links TRBV10-2 with TRBJ1-2, with D unclear. V lost 6 bases to trimming and J lost 0 bases, with 14 bases between them. This CDR3 has 15 residues. The germline V gene encodes CDR1 WSHSY and CDR2 SAAADI. This CDR3 reads CASRKNTNSNYGYTF. CDR3 in DNA: TGCGCCAGCAGGAAGAATACCAACTCTAACTATGGCTACACCTTC.

V usage is TRBV4-3 and J usage is TRBJ1-1; D possibly corresponds to TRBD1 (6 bases). The ends were cut back, 0 bases at V and 4 bases at J, with 12 bases in the middle. The CDR3 contains 15 residues. Germline CDR1 and CDR2: LGHNA and YSLEER. CDR3 protein: CASSQDWAGATEAFF. In DNA form, the CDR3 reads TGCGCCAGCAGCCAAGATTGGGCAGGGGCCACTGAAGCTTTCTTT.

V and J are TRBV10-3 and TRBJ1-2, with D hard to call. The CDR3 has 13 amino acids. CDR1 and CDR2 (germline): ENHRY, SYGVKD. Trimming took 4 bases from V and 8 from J, leaving 14 bases between them. In nucleotides, the CDR3 is TGTGCCATCAGTGCGGACCCCCTGGAAGGCTACACCTTC. It encodes CAISADPLEGYTF.

CDR3 amino acids: CASSPVLAGITDTQYF. In DNA form, the CDR3 reads TGTGCCAGCTCACCCGTACTAGCGGGAATCACAGATACGCAGTATTTT. V usage is TRBV18 and J usage is TRBJ2-3, with 10 bases matching TRBD2. J gave up 2 bases and V 3 bases, and 5 bases lay outside the gene matches. The CDR3 runs to 16 residues. The germline V gene encodes CDR1 KGHSH and CDR2 LQKENI.

This clone was counted once. Distinct nucleotide sequences in the sample also encode this CDR3. The chain couples TRBV7-2 to TRBJ1-5; D is ambiguous. This CDR3 region has 12 residues. Germline CDR1 SGHTA, CDR2 FQGNSA. The germline V and J ends were trimmed by 5 bases and 4 bases, with 6 bases remaining between them. The CDR3 region has the DNA TGTGCCAGCAGCACTTATAATCAGCCCCAGCATTTT. Residues: CASSTYNQPQHF.

The chain uses TRBV2 and TRBJ2-7, with 7 bases that match TRBD1. Germline CDR1 is SNHLY and CDR2 is FYNNEI. Trimming at V came to 6 bases and at J to 6 bases, leaving 8 bases not matched to a gene. This CDR3 has 13 residues. CDR3 amino acids: CASSYRQGREQYF. The CDR3 bases are TGTGCCAGCAGCTATAGACAGGGCCGCGAGCAGTACTTC.